This TCR beta chain was sequenced during a study of T cell responses to AZD1222 COVID-19 vaccine. This clone was detected only once. The CDR3 covers 15 residues. The V gene lost 6 bases and the J gene lost 1 base, with 15 bases spanning the gap. Germline V gene lookup returns CDR1 SGHTA and CDR2 FQGTGA. Clones were sequenced by immunoSEQ multiplex PCR, and TCRdb holds only the in-frame ones, with some missing. The repertoire holds roughly 100,000 clones, with 90% as singletons. Here the sequenced sample was peripheral blood, taken on day 0 of AZD1222 vaccination. The chain has TRBV7-3 and TRBJ1-1; no definite D call. The TCR was taken from an adult in good health. The CDR3 sequence: CASRVRRQPNTEAFF. The CDR3 region has the DNA TGTGCCAGCAGGGTAAGGCGGCAACCGAACACTGAAGCTTTCTTT.